This TCR beta chain appears in the sequencing data of a study of shared clonotypes between healthy human individuals (dated by TCRdb to 2018 to 2021). For the wider study: The cohort comprised a couple of women and three men aged 18 to 49 years. Blood TCR repertoires of about five healthy adults were deeply sequenced to estimate repertoire size and the extent of clonotype sharing between individuals. Per donor, leukapheresis produced somewhere between about 0.94 and 9.5 billion PBMCs. Libraries were prepared and TCR repertoires were sequenced by different laboratories using diverse techniques, in order to increase sequencing depth and limit assay-specific biases. For each donor, three plates each were used for CD4 naive and CD4 memory, two plates were used for CD8 naive, and one plate was used for CD8 memory. Study-wide conclusions, independent of this receptor: Rarefaction of sorted-subset datasets indicated incomplete sequencing despite the large sequencing depth. Naive subsets generally had larger estimated clonotype richness than memory subsets did. Sampling was restricted to blood, and TCR repertoires in tissues likely differ from the TCR repertoires found in blood. The genetic and exposure-history diversity represented was limited by the small number of donors. Compared with non-shared clonotypes, the clonotypes found in all four sorted-subset donors had higher generation probabilities. Based on pairwise subsampling, the degree of clonotype sharing among donors was expected to be affected by sequencing depth. When a few donors were compared, the shared fraction of clonotypes was around 4.6% for naive CD4, roughly 3.3% for naive CD8, about 2.5% for memory CD4, and around 0.37% for memory CD8.

Donors were healthy HIV-negative adults with no recently reported acute infections or vaccinations. Only Caucasian adults living in Nashville, Tennessee, USA were represented among the donors. CD4+ T cells were enriched by magnetic negative selection, after which naive cells were positively selected on CD45RA and the negative fraction was taken as the memory subset. Blood was collected by leukapheresis, and PBMCs were isolated by Ficoll-Histopaque density gradient centrifugation and then cryopreserved in liquid nitrogen vapor phase. Analytical flow cytometry was used to check the purity and quantity of each magnetically sorted T cell population. From each sorted fraction, genomic DNA was isolated and quantified by UV absorbance on a Nanodrop 2000c. For this clone: Its antigen remains unidentified. Nothing much larger sits one base from this clone, and base qualities are not available.

The germline V gene encodes CDR1 SGHRS and CDR2 YFSETQ. Its CDR3 holds 14 amino acids, cysteine through phenylalanine. CDR3 DNA only is kept here, 42 bases in frame from base 1. Compared with germline, V lacks 2 bases and J lacks 4 bases; bases without a gene match: 4. TCR CDR3 regions were amplified from genomic DNA by multiplex PCR using the deep immunoSEQ assay. Extracted genomic DNA from each cell subset was distributed evenly across all wells of several immunoSEQ 96-well plates, and each plate was treated as a replicate. For sorted subsets, each replicate PCR was loaded with about 200 ng genomic DNA, equivalent to 30,000 or so T cell genomes. Purified libraries were quantified with a Qubit 3.0 fluorometer, sized on a Bioanalyzer 2100, and re-quantified with the KAPA Library Quantification kit. Every immunoSEQ 96-well plate was sequenced on a dedicated single-read 150-cycle Illumina NextSeq 550 flow cell. On the study's bioinformatics: The immunoSEQ output contained only junctional sequences without quality scores, so filtering could not match that applied to full-length reads. To assign V/J genes and CDR3, sequences were annotated against IMGT germline references using PyIR, a Python wrapper for IgBLAST v1.9. Reads were removed for weak V/J assignments (E-value above 1e-6), missing CDR3, stop codons, out-of-frame junctions, or ambiguous translated residues. V3J clonotypes were defined by identical inferred V gene, J gene, and CDR3 amino acid sequence. The percentage overlap between two repertoires was calculated by dividing the number of shared unique clonotypes by the size of the smaller repertoire. RTK rarefaction, the Chao1 estimator, and Recon v2.1 estimates of unobserved clonotypes were used to assess repertoire richness. Generation probabilities for all TCRbeta clonotypes obtained by the gDNA method from a handful of donors were computed using OLGA. TCRdb re-hosts the immuneACCESS table, in-frame sequences only. Its copies lack some clones; in the studies checked, an unresolved V gene accounts for under half of them, and the cause for the rest is not known. The DNA was the basis for D and trimming; V, J and clone size are from that table. For this sample the table gives over a million clones, of which 95% to 97% were detected only once. Together, the top ten hold approximately 1.2% of the sample.

The receptor chain draws on TRBV5-1 and TRBJ1-2; 8 bases in the middle match TRBD1. This TCR came from a man aged 30-40 years in good health. The material sequenced was naive CD4+ T cells sorted from blood. The cell subset or site tag for this specimen amounts to: CD45RA+ positively selected. CDR3 reads: CASSFDRGSYGYTF. Here is the DNA: TGCGCCAGCAGCTTTGACAGGGGCAGCTATGGCTACACCTTC.